One T cell receptor beta chain is described in this entry. This sample stems from a study of graft-versus-host responses after intestinal transplantation. At the level of the study: The recipients all started with anti-thymocyte globulin induction and then took tacrolimus and steroids for around three years.

Method: immunoSEQ multiplex PCR; TCRdb's copy keeps in-frame clones and lacks some. Among approximately 77,000 clones listed, about 90% were seen once. CDR1 and CDR2 from the germline V gene are MGHRA and YSYEKL. This CDR3 contains 12 residues. Trimming took off 1 base at V and 7 bases at J, with 5 bases between the two ends. The chain combines TRBV4-1 with TRBJ2-1, with D unclear. The input for sequencing was PBMCs, taken 98 days after intestinal transplantation. This TCR came from a human patient who received an intestinal transplant, so some T cells may come from the graft donor. CDR3 in amino acids: CASSQGINEQFF. CDR3 nucleotide sequence: TGCGCCAGCAGCCAAGGGATTAATGAGCAGTTCTTC.